The TCR beta chain described here comes from a study of cytomegalovirus exposure and HLA in healthy donors (dated 2017 in TCRdb). Notes on the research overall: An earlier analysis of roughly 500 of the donors reported approximately 280 Gb of sequence data and 100 million to 120 million unique TCR beta sequences obtained from around 180 million T cells. Among the roughly 400 genotyped donors, approximately 76% belonged to the genetic ancestry cluster associated with self-reported Caucasian donors. In the later analysis, no new phenotypic data were used to find candidate immune exposures; instead, reliance was placed on TCR beta sequences and their occurrence across donors. The aim of the study was to test whether cataloging public T cell receptors could identify signatures of past pathogen exposure. Typing coverage varied by locus: 629-630 donors for A, B, C, DRB1 and DQB1; under 550 for DQA1; approximately 610 for DPA1; around 450 for DPB1. Every discovery cohort repertoire had been produced on one sequencing platform. The study combined high-throughput TCR immunosequencing, statistical association of individual TCRs with disease status, and machine learning to predict cytomegalovirus infection status. An earlier analysis of more than 450 of the donors used high-throughput TCR beta sequencing to judge whether each TCR beta V gene segment behaved as functional or pseudogenic. Genome-wide SNP genotypes for about 65% of the 666 donors were used in a later genetic analysis, which treated that subset as a discovery cohort. Among around 400 genotyped donors of the cohort, an average of approximately 240,000 unique TCR beta nucleotide sequences was sequenced per donor, of which about 18% were non-productive. In a later analysis, previously published TCR beta repertoires from 550 to 700 donors were re-analyzed and high-resolution HLA genotyping was added so that TCR occurrence patterns could be studied. Several DR-DQ haplotypes were handled as single units for association and clustering because linkage in the cohort was strong. Along with the approximately 600-subject first cohort, a separate validation cohort of over 90 different subjects was used. Approximately 310 gigabases of sequencing data and approximately 85 million unique TCR sequences were included in an early release covering around 600 HLA-typed donors. Donor age, sex, ethnicity and CMV serostatus were compiled alongside the repertoire data. HLA typing included class I and class II loci at four-digit resolution. The study used immunosequencing to profile the T cell repertoires of approximately 650 subjects and linked those repertoires to cytomegalovirus serostatus. What the work shows at the level of the full study, not this receptor alone: The earlier analysis of a few hundred of the donors excluded 15 to 20 rarely observed V segments, including chromosome 9 orphons, because counts were too low. In this cohort, only TCR beta chains were sequenced, and detectable features were limited by the absence of alpha or paired-chain data. Roughly uniform sequencing depth across donors was assumed in presence/absence analyses, although this assumption may not hold. The study listed 164 TCR beta chains as associated with cytomegalovirus. In a later genetic analysis, fewer N-insertions in productive TCRs were reported among donors in an Asian-associated ancestry cluster than the roughly 700-donor mean. The only immune exposure information available for the cohort was CMV serostatus. Most TCR sequences were seen in very few donors, while some public TCRs were found in many individuals. In a later analysis, several top co-occurrence clusters were reported to appear linked to parvovirus B19, influenza, CMV and Epstein-Barr virus. According to a later analysis, most CMV-associated TCR beta chains appeared to be HLA-restricted, and the HLA associations seemed to be driven largely by CMV exposure. A cluster of highly shared sequence variants was judged likely to represent a technical artifact of the sequencing pipeline. In vitro tests confirmed that a few of the cytomegalovirus-associated TCR beta chains recognize cytomegalovirus antigens. In a later analysis, TCR association rates were found to vary across HLA loci, with the most associated TCRs seen for DRB1 alleles and the fewest for HLA-C alleles. Cytomegalovirus status was reported to be diagnosed by the classifier with high specificity and sensitivity in both the original and validation cohorts. In an earlier analysis of a few hundred of the donors, most TCR beta V segments were observed in productive rearrangements about 90% or about 30% of the time, broadly matching IMGT annotations. In a later analysis, some 17,000 TCR beta sequences were associated with specific HLA alleles at a false discovery rate of 0.05. Correlated functional status among segregating V segments might reflect linkage disequilibrium, but an unknown experimental factor could not be ruled out. V-gene and J-gene trimming of TCR beta chains was associated with a missense DCLRE1C variant in a later genetic analysis, and the association was replicated in an independent cohort. Because some donors lacked HLA typing at each locus, the association tests relied only on the typed subset. Some IMGT-functional V segments, including TRBV6-2 and TRBV6-3, could not be distinguished by the 87-base-pair reads and were therefore excluded. In a later analysis, HLA-associated TCR beta chains showed more clonal expansion and lower generation probabilities than non-associated chains that were equally common. Strong co-occurrence of HLA alleles, especially DR and DQ, made assigning TCR associations to individual alleles difficult. According to the authors, the approach could potentially be generalized to other disease states and immunological phenotypes. A further reported finding was that TCR beta sequences accurately predicted the HLA-A and HLA-B alleles for most subjects in the first cohort.

The cohort was made up of approximately 670 healthy bone marrow donors. Cohort members were all nominally healthy when sampled, although unrecorded immune exposures were likely present. The donor tested CMV seropositive and was one of the 289 seropositive cohort members. Every donor gave a peripheral blood sample, and the peripheral blood mononuclear cells from that sample were used for TCR beta sequencing. Genomic DNA was extracted from the blood cell samples with the Qiagen DNeasy Blood Extraction Kit. The library was prepared using the immunoSEQ multiplex PCR assay. For the multiplex PCR, a mixture combining 60 forward primers for TCR Vbeta segments and 13 reverse primers for TCR Jbeta segments was used. A multiplex PCR assay on genomic DNA amplified the CDR3 region of rearranged TCR beta genes. On the Illumina HiSeq System, the amplified TCR beta libraries were sequenced as 87-base-pair reads. For the original study's pipeline: In a later analysis, tens of millions of unique TCR beta chains were counted across the approximately 620 repertoires, and roughly 10 million of these chains were shared by at least two donors. Raw reads were error-corrected and collapsed into unique sequences by a nearest-neighbor algorithm in which closely related sequences were merged to remove PCR and sequencing errors. V, D and J gene segments were assigned by aligning CDR3 sequences to IMGT reference sequences. For a sequence to be retained, at least a six-nucleotide match to both a V gene segment and a J gene segment was required. Rearrangements were classified as productive when the CDR3 lacked stop codons and remained in frame with V and J, and all other rearrangements were classified as non-productive. CDR3 was defined according to IMGT convention as the region running from the second conserved V-encoded cysteine to the conserved J-encoded phenylalanine. The earlier analysis of about 500 of the donors excluded sequences that lacked an unambiguous match to a single V gene segment. An earlier analysis of around 600 of the donors classified V segments as functional when productive rearrangements were above 56.7% and as segregating when the standard deviation between donors was above 5%. A statistical classification framework was developed to diagnose cytomegalovirus status using the catalog of TCR beta chain sequences. A later analysis assigned V and J genes by comparing TCR nucleotide sequences with IMGT/GENE-DB human TR gene sequences. In a later analysis, CDR3 sequences and most-parsimonious VDJ recombination scenarios were assigned using the TCRdist pipeline. In a later analysis, each TCR beta chain was defined by its CDR3 amino acid sequence together with its V-gene family, and reads lacking a unique V-gene family were excluded. To address suspected cross-contamination and a sequencing artifact, a later analysis removed around 590 highly shared, low-generation-probability nucleotide sequences. A later analysis calculated a clonal expansion index for each public chain from normalized within-repertoire ranks of inferred template counts. Generation probabilities in a later analysis came from a VDJ recombination model fitted to out-of-frame rearrangements, and those results were checked against IGoR. In a later analysis, TCR-TCR, TCR-HLA and TCR-CMV co-occurrence was scored with hypergeometric tests, and a repertoire-size bias correction was applied to TCR pairs. In a later analysis, false discovery rates were estimated by permuting HLA or CMV assignments 20 times. A later analysis grouped co-occurring TCRs with DBSCAN, adding TCRdist sequence similarity when clustering within HLA-allele-positive subsets. For co-occurrence clustering, repertoires with fewer than 30,000 or more than 120,000 public chains were excluded, along with five repertoires with anomalous nucleotide sharing. This is the immuneACCESS table as TCRdb keeps it, with only in-frame sequences that have V and J called. A part of the clones is gone; compared with another copy, unresolved V genes explain less than half, and the rest is unexplained. V and J calls and clone size are those listed in that table; D and trimming were worked out from the DNA. A total of more than 150,000 clones appear in this sample, around 84% of them only once. Roughly 2.6% of the sample is taken by the ten largest.

At the junction V is shortened by 6 bases and J by 7 bases, with 17 bases in between. CDR1 and CDR2, per the germline V gene (reference sequence), are LNHDA and SQIVND. The CDR3 runs 14 amino acids, cysteine and phenylalanine included. CDR3 DNA is the only sequence kept; it has 42 bases, read in frame from the first base. Worth noting for this clone: This receptor's antigen is unknown. No much larger clone exists at a distance of one base, and base qualities are not known.

This chain joins TRBV19 to TRBJ2-3, with a weak D call of TRBD2 (5 bases match). Sample: PBMCs. The TCR sequence derives from a woman between 50 and 59 years old in good health and CMV-seropositive. CDR3 protein: CASRLAGLANTQYF. The bases are TGTGCCAGTAGACTCGCCGGGCTAGCAAATACGCAGTATTTT. Outside the CDR3, residues come from the reference TRBV19 and TRBJ2-3 proteins, so the full variable domain is: DGGITQSPKYLFRKEGQNVTLSCEQNLNHDAMYWYRQDPGQGLRLIYYSQIVNDFQKGDIAEGYSVSREKKESFPLTVTSAQKNPTAFYLCASRLAGLANTQYFGPGTRLTVL.